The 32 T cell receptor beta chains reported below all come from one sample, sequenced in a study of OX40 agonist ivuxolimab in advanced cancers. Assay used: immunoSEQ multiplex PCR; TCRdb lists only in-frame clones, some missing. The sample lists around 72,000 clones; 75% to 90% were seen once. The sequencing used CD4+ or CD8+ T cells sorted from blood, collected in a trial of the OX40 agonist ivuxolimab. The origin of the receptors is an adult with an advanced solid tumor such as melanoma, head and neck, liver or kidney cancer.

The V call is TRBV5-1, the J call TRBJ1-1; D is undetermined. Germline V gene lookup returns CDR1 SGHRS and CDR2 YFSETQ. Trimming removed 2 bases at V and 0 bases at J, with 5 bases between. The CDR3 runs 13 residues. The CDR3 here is CASSFGLNTEAFF. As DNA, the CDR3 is TGCGCCAGCAGCTTTGGATTGAACACTGAAGCTTTCTTT.

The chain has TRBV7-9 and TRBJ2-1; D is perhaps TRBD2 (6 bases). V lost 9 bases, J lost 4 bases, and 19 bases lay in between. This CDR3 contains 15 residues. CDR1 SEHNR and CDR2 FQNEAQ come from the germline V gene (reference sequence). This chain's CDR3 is CASEIAVGEYNEQFF. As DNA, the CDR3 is TGTGCCAGTGAAATAGCGGTAGGGGAGTACAATGAGCAGTTCTTC.

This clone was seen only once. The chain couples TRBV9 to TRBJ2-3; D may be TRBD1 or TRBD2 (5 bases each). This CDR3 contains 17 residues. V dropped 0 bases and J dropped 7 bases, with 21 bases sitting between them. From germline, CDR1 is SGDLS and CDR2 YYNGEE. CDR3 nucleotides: TGTGCCAGCAGCGTAGACTCGGGATGGGGCGCAGAATATACGCAGTATTTT. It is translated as CASSVDSGWGAEYTQYF. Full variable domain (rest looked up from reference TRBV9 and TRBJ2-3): DSGVTQTPKHLITATGQRVTLRCSPRSGDLSVYWYQQSLDQGLQFLIQYYNGEERAKGNILERFSAQQFPDLHSELNLSSLELGDSALYFCASSVDSGWGAEYTQYFGPGTRLTVL.

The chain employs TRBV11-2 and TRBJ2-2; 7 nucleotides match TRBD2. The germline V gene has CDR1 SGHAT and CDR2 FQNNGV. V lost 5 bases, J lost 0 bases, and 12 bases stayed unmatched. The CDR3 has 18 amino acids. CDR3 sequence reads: CASSPRPAGFANTGELFF. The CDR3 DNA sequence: TGTGCCAGCAGCCCCCGTCCAGCGGGGTTCGCGAACACCGGGGAGCTGTTTTTT. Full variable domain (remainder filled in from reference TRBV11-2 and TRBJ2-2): EAGVAQSPRYKIIEKRQSVAFWCNPISGHATLYWYQQILGQGPKLLIQFQNNGVVDDSQLPKDRFSAERLKGVDSTLKIQPAKLEDSAVYLCASSPRPAGFANTGELFFGEGSRLTVL.

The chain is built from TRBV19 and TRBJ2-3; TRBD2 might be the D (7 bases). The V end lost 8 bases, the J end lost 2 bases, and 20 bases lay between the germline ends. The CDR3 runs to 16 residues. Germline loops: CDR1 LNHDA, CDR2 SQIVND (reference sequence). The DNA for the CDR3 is TGTGCCAGTCAACGGGTGGGGGGGCTTATCACAGATACGCAGTATTTT. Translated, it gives CASQRVGGLITDTQYF.

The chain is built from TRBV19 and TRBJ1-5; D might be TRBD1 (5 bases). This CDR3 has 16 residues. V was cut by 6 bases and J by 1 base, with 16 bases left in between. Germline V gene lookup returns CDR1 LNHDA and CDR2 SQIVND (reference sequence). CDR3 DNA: TGTGCCAGTAGGACCCGGACAAGATGGAGCAATCAGCCCCAGCATTTT. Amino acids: CASRTRTRWSNQPQHF.

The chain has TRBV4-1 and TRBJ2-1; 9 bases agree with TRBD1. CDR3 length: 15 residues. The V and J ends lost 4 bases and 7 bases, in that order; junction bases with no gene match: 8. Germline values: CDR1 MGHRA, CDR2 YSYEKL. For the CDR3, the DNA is TGCGCCAGCAGCCTGAGACAGGGGGTAGAGAATGAGCAGTTCTTC. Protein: CASSLRQGVENEQFF.

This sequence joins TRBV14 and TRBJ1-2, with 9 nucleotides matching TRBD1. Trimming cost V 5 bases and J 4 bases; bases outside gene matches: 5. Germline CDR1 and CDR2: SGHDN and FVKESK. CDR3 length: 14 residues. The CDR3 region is CASSYSDRGYGYTF. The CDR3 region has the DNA TGTGCCAGCAGCTATTCGGACAGGGGCTATGGCTACACCTTC.

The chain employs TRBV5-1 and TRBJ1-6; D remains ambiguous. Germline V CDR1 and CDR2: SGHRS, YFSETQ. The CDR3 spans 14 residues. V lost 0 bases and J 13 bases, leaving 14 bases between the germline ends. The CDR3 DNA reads TGCGCCAGCAGCTTGGCCTATGGCGGCGAGCCCCTCCACTTT. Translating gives CASSLAYGGEPLHF.

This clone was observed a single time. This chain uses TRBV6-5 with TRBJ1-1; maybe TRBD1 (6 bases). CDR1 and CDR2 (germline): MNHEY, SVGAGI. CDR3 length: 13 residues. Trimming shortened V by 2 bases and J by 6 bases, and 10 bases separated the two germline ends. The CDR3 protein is CASSYAGESEAFF. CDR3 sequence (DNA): TGTGCCAGCAGTTACGCAGGGGAGTCTGAAGCTTTCTTT.

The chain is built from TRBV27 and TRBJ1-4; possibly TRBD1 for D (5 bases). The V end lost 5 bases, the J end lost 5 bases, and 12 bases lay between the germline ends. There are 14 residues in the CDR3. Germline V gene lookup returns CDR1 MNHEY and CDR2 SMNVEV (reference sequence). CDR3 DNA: TGTGCCAGCAGTATTCAGGGTACCAATGAAAAACTGTTTTTT. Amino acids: CASSIQGTNEKLFF.

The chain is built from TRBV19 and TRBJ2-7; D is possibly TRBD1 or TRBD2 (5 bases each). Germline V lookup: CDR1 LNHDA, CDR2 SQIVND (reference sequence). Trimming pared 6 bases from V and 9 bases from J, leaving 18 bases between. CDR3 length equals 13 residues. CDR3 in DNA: TGTGCCAGTAGCACTGGGACGGCGGAAGCGCAGTACTTC. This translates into CASSTGTAEAQYF.

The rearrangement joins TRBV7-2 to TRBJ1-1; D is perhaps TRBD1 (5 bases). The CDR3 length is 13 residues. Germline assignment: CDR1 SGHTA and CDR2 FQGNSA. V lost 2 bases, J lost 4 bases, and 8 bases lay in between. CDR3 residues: CASSLRRGTEAFF. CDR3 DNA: TGTGCCAGCAGCTTACGAAGGGGCACTGAAGCTTTCTTT.

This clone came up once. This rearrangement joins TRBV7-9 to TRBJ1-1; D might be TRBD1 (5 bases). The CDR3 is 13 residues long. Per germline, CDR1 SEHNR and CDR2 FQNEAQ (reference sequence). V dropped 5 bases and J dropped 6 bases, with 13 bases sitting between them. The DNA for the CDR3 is TGTGCCAGCAGCGATGTGGGGGGGTCTGAAGCTTTCTTT. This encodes CASSDVGGSEAFF. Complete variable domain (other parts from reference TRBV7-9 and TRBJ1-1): DTGVSQNPRHKITKRGQNVTFRCDPISEHNRLYWYRQTLGQGPEFLTYFQNEAQLEKSRLLSDRFSAERPKGSFSTLEIQRTEQGDSAMYLCASSDVGGSEAFFGQGTRLTVV.

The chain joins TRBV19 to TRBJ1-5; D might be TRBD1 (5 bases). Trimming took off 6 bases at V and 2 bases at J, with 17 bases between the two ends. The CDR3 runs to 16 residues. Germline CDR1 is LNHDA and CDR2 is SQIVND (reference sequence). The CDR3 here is CASSSVAGIGNQPQHF. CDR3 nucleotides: TGTGCCAGTAGCTCTGTCGCAGGGATAGGCAATCAGCCCCAGCATTTT.

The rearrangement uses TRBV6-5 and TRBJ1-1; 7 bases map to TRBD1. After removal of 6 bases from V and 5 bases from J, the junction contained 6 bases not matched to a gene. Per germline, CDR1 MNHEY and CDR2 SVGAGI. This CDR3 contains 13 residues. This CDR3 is CASSTTGETEAFF. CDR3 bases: TGTGCCAGCAGCACCACAGGGGAGACTGAAGCTTTCTTT.

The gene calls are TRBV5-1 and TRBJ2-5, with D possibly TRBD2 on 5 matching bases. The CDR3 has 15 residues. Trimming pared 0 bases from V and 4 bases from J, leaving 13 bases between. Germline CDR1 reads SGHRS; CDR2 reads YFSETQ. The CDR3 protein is CASSLASGFGETQYF. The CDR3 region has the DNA TGCGCCAGCAGCTTGGCCAGCGGATTCGGAGAGACCCAGTACTTC.

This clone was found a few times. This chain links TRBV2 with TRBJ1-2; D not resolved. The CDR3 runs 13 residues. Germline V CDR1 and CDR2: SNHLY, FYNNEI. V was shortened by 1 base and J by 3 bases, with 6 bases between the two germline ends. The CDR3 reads CASSEEWDYGYTF. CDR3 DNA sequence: TGTGCCAGCAGTGAAGAATGGGACTATGGCTACACCTTC.

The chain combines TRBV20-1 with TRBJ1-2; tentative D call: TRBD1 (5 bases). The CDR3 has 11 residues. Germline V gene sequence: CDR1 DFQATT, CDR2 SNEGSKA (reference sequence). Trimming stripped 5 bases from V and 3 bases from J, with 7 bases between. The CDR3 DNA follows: TGCAGTGCTGTGGGGGACTATGGCTACACCTTC. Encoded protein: CSAVGDYGYTF.

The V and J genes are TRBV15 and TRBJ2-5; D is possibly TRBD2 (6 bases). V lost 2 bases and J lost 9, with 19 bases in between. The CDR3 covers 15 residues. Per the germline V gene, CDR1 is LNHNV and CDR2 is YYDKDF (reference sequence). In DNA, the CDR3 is TGTGCCACCAGCAGACCCGGGACTCCACTAATGGCCCAGTACTTC. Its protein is CATSRPGTPLMAQYF.

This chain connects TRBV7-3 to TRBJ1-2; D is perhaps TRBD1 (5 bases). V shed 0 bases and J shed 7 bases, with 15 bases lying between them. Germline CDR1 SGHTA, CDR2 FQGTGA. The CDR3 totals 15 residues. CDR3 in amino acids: CASSLTPGGFGGYTF. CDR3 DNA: TGTGCCAGCAGCTTAACCCCGGGGGGTTTCGGTGGCTACACCTTC.

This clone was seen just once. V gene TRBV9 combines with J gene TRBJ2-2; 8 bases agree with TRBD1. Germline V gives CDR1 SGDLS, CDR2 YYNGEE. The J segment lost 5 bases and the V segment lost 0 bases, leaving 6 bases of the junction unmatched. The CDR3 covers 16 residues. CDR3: CASSVEDRGRTGELFF. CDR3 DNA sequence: TGTGCCAGCAGCGTAGAAGACAGGGGAAGAACCGGGGAGCTGTTTTTT.

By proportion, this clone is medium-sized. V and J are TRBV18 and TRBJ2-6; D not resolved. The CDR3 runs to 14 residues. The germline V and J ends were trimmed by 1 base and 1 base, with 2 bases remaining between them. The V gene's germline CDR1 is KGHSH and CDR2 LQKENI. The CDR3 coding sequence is TGTGCCAGCTCACCACAGTCTGGGGCCAACGTCCTGACTTTC. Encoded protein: CASSPQSGANVLTF.

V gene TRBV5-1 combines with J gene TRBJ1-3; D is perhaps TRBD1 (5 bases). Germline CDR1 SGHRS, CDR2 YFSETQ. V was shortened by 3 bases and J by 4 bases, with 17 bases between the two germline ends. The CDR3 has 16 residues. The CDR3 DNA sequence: TGCGCCAGCAGCTCACCCGGTGACAGTAGGGGAAACACCATATATTTT. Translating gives CASSSPGDSRGNTIYF.

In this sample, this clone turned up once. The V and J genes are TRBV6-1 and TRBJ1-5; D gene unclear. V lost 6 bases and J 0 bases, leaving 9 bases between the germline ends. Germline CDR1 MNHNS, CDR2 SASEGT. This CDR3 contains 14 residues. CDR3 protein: CASSNHLSNQPQHF. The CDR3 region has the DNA TGTGCCAGCAGCAACCATCTTAGCAATCAGCCCCAGCATTTT.

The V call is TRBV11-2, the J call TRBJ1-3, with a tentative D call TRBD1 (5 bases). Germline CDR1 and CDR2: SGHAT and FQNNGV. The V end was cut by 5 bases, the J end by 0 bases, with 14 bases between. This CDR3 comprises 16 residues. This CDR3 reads CASSRRGESSGNTIYF. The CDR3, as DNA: TGTGCCAGCAGCCGGCGGGGGGAGTCCTCTGGAAACACCATATATTTT.

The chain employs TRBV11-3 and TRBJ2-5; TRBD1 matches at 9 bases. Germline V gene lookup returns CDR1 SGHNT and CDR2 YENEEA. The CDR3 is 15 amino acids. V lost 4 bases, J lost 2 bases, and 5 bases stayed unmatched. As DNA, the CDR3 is TGTGCCAGCAGCTGGGGACAGGGTGAGCAAGAGACCCAGTACTTC. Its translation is CASSWGQGEQETQYF.

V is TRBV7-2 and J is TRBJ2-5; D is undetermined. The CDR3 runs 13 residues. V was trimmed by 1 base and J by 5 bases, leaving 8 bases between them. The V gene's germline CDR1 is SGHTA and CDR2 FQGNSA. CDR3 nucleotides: TGTGCCAGCAGCTTAGGGTCCGGGGAGACCCAGTACTTC. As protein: CASSLGSGETQYF.

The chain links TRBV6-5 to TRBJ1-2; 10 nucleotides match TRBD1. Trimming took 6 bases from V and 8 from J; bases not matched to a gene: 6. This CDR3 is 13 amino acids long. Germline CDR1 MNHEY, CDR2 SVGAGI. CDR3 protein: CASSPDRGIGYTF. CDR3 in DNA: TGTGCCAGCAGCCCGGACAGGGGGATAGGCTACACCTTC.

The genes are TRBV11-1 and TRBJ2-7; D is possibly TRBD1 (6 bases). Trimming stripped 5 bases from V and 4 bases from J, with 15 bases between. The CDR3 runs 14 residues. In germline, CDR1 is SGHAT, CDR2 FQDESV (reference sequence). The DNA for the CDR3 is TGTGCCAGCAGCCCAGACAGGAGTTTATACGAGCAGTACTTC. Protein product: CASSPDRSLYEQYF.

As DNA, the CDR3 is TGCGCCAGCAGCATACAGGGGGATAGCAATCAGCCCCAGCATTTT. Encoded protein: CASSIQGDSNQPQHF. The chain combines TRBV5-1 with TRBJ1-5; 8 bases fit TRBD1. The length of the CDR3 is 15 residues. Germline-derived CDR1 and CDR2 are SGHRS and YFSETQ. Trimming took 4 bases from V and 0 from J; bases not matched to a gene: 3.

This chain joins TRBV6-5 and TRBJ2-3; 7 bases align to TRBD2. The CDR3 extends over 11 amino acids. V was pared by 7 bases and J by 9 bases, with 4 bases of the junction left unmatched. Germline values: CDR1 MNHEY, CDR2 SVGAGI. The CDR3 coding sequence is TGTGCCAGCACCAGCGGGGTAACGCAGTATTTT. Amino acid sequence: CASTSGVTQYF.